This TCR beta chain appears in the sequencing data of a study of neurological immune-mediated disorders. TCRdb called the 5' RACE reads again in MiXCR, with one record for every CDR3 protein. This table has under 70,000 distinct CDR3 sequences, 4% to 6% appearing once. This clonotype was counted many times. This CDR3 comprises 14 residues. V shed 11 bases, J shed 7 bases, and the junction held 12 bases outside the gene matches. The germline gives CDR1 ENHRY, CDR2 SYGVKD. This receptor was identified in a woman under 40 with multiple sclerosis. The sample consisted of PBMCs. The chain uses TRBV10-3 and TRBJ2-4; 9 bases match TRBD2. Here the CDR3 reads CAAQAAGGLNIQYF. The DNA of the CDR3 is TGTGCCGCACAAGCGGCGGGGGGGCTCAACATTCAGTACTTC.